This note documents a single TCR beta chain sequence. The Seattle site enrolled patients during active infection and followed them longitudinally. The data belong to a study of blood T cell repertoires in COVID-19. Original data processing: Reference gene primer amplification gave estimated nucleated cell counts. Sequencing used immunoSEQ multiplex PCR; TCRdb keeps in-frame clones, though not all of them. That table gives V, J and clone size, and the DNA gave D and trimming. This table has tens of thousands of clones, 70% to 90% appearing once. The sequenced sample was peripheral blood. The sequence came from a woman between 70 and 85 years old with COVID-19, enrolled during active disease.

The CDR3 bases are TGTGCCAGCCGAGCCGGGATTAACTATGGCTACACCTTC. Translated: CASRAGINYGYTF. The chain uses TRBV2 and TRBJ1-2, with D hard to call. Trimming shortened V by 8 bases and J by 1 base, and 11 bases separated the two germline ends. Germline V gene lookup returns CDR1 SNHLY and CDR2 FYNNEI. The CDR3 covers 13 residues.